The entry that follows covers one T cell receptor beta chain sequence. Clones were sequenced by immunoSEQ multiplex PCR, and TCRdb holds only the in-frame ones, with some missing. The sample consists of about 1 million clones, approximately 70% of them appearing once. The record originates from a study of shared clonotypes between healthy human individuals. Study at large: The study used three CD4 naive, three CD4 memory, two CD8 naive and one CD8 memory plate per donor.

The junction had 3 bases not matched to a gene; V was cut back by 4 bases and J by 6 bases. Germline V gene data show CDR1 as LGHNA and CDR2 as YSLEER. This CDR3 has 15 residues. The chain links TRBV4-3 to TRBJ1-4; 12 nucleotides match TRBD1. The sequenced material came from memory CD4+ T cells sorted from blood. Subset reported: CD45RA-negative fraction. The TCR originated in a man aged 18 to 29 in good health. The CDR3: CASSPGTGGDEKLFF. Written as DNA, the CDR3 is TGCGCCAGCAGCCCAGGGACAGGGGGCGATGAAAAACTGTTTTTT.